Below, 32 T cell receptor beta chains from the same sample are listed, as sequenced in a study of cytomegalovirus exposure and HLA in healthy donors. TCRdb's table, derived via immunoSEQ multiplex PCR, lists solely in-frame clones and lacks some. The repertoire has 100,000 to 150,000 clones, 85% to 90% of them found once; the top ten carry 1.1%. The sequencing input was PBMCs. The receptors originated from a young woman in good health and CMV-seronegative.

The chain joins TRBV7-2 to TRBJ1-2; D is ambiguous. The V end was cut by 8 bases, the J end by 4 bases, with 8 bases between. CDR3 length: 11 amino acids. Germline V gives CDR1 SGHTA, CDR2 FQGNSA. CDR3 region: CASSVIYGYTF. For the CDR3, the DNA is TGTGCCAGCTCTGTAATCTATGGCTACACCTTC.

This sequence joins TRBV7-2 and TRBJ2-7, with TRBD2 matching over 7 bases. The CDR3 length is 13 residues. Germline loops: CDR1 SGHTA, CDR2 FQGNSA. V lost 3 bases to trimming and J lost 4 bases; unmatched junction nucleotides: 3. For the CDR3, the DNA is TGTGCCAGCAGCTTGGCGGGAGAGTACGAGCAGTACTTC. Translating it yields CASSLAGEYEQYF. Complete variable domain (other parts from reference TRBV7-2 and TRBJ2-7): GAGVSQSPSNKVTEKGKDVELRCDPISGHTALYWYRQSLGQGLEFLIYFQGNSAPDKSGLPSDRFSAERTGGSVSTLTIQRTQQEDSAVYLCASSLAGEYEQYFGPGTRLTVT.

The rearrangement links TRBV25-1 to TRBJ1-4; D is possibly TRBD1 (5 bases). V shed 4 bases and J shed 8 bases, with 14 bases lying between them. The CDR3 loop spans 14 amino acids. CDR1 and CDR2 (germline): MGHDK, SYGVNS. CDR3 region: CASSGVNRGEKLFF. As DNA, the CDR3 is TGTGCCAGCAGTGGGGTAAACCGGGGGGAAAAACTGTTTTTT.

DNA of the CDR3: TGTGCCAGCAGCTCCTCCGGGACAGCGAACACCGGGGAGCTGTTTTTT. Its protein is CASSSSGTANTGELFF. V usage is TRBV7-9 and J usage is TRBJ2-2, with 7 bases matching TRBD1. The CDR3 length is 16 residues. From germline, CDR1 is SEHNR and CDR2 FQNEAQ (reference sequence). Trimming took 4 bases from V and 0 from J; bases not matched to a gene: 5.

The chain has TRBV15 and TRBJ1-1; D remains unclear. This CDR3 spans 13 amino acids. Looked up from germline, CDR1 is LNHNV and CDR2 is YYDKDF (reference sequence). V dropped 2 bases and J dropped 3 bases, with 7 bases sitting between them. Here the CDR3 DNA reads TGTGCCACCAGCAGACCAGGATACACTGAAGCTTTCTTT. Amino acids: CATSRPGYTEAFF. The complete variable domain, with remaining parts taken from reference TRBV15 and TRBJ1-1, reads DAMVIQNPRYQVTQFGKPVTLSCSQTLNHNVMYWYQQKSSQAPKLLFHYYDKDFNNEADTPDNFQSRRPNTSFCFLDIRSPGLGDTAMYLCATSRPGYTEAFFGQGTRLTVV.

The chain uses TRBV28 and TRBJ1-3; 8 nucleotides align to TRBD1. The V gene end was trimmed by 4 bases and the J gene end by 4 bases; junction bases not matched to a gene: 3. Germline lookup yields CDR1 MDHEN and CDR2 SYDVKM. This CDR3 has 14 amino acids. Here the CDR3 reads CASSSYRGGNTIYF. The CDR3 DNA reads TGTGCCAGCAGTTCCTACAGGGGGGGAAACACCATATATTTT.

This rearrangement joins TRBV5-6 to TRBJ2-2, with D possibly matching TRBD2 (6 bases). The CDR3 covers 17 residues. Germline V gene data show CDR1 as SGHDT and CDR2 as YYEEEE. Trimming removed 3 bases from V and 1 base from J, with 16 bases in between. This CDR3 is CASSSYSRGVNTGELFF. The CDR3 coding sequence is TGTGCCAGCAGCTCATACAGTCGCGGGGTGAACACCGGGGAGCTGTTTTTT.

V gene TRBV27 combines with J gene TRBJ2-2; tentatively, D is TRBD1 (8 bases). The germline V gene has CDR1 MNHEY and CDR2 SMNVEV (reference sequence). The CDR3 sequence is 16 residues long. The V end was cut by 3 bases, the J end by 5 bases, with 16 bases between. The CDR3, as DNA: TGTGCCAGCAGTTTCCGACAGGGGAGGGTGACCGGGGAGCTGTTTTTT. This gives the protein CASSFRQGRVTGELFF.

This clone showed up just once. The chain has TRBV23-1 and TRBJ1-3; D is uncertain. TRBV23-1 is placed among ORFs of uncertain function. The V and J ends lost 2 bases and 5 bases respectively, with 10 bases between them. This CDR3 is 14 amino acids long. The chain's CDR3 is CASSQGGPRNTIYF. CDR3 coding DNA: TGCGCCAGCAGTCAAGGAGGACCGAGAAACACCATATATTTT.

The V and J genes are TRBV5-5 and TRBJ2-7; 7 bases line up with TRBD1. This CDR3 is built from 13 residues. Germline V gene sequence: CDR1 SGHKS, CDR2 YYEKEE (reference sequence). Trimming cost V 4 bases and J 3 bases; bases outside gene matches: 4. The CDR3 DNA reads as TGTGCCAGCAGCATAAGGGACAGCTACGAGCAGTACGTC. It specifies CASSIRDSYEQYV.

The chain has TRBV10-1 and TRBJ2-2, with TRBD1 matching over 11 bases. V shed 4 bases and J 7 bases; nucleotides not matched to a gene: 11. This CDR3 has 17 residues. The germline V gene has CDR1 WNHNN and CDR2 SYGVQD (reference sequence). CDR3 in DNA: TGCGCCAGCAGTGGAATGGTGCGGACAGGGGGCGGCGGGGAGCTGTTTTTT. Protein product: CASSGMVRTGGGGELFF.

The chain recombines TRBV6-1 with TRBJ2-7, with D tentatively TRBD1 (6 bases). V lost 7 bases, J lost 1 base, and 11 bases lay in between. CDR3 size: 13 residues. CDR1 and CDR2 from the germline V gene are MNHNS and SASEGT. This CDR3 reads CASTTGNSYEQYV. CDR3 bases: TGTGCCAGCACGACAGGAAATTCCTACGAGCAGTACGTC.

The chain joins TRBV19 to TRBJ1-1, with 8 bases matching TRBD1. Germline V gene data show CDR1 as LNHDA and CDR2 as SQIVND (reference sequence). V lost 0 bases, J lost 5 bases, and 11 bases stayed unmatched. The CDR3 is made up of 17 amino acids. The DNA of the CDR3 is TGTGCCAGTAGTATAGATCTGTGGACAGGGTCGACTACTGAAGCTTTCTTT. It codes for CASSIDLWTGSTTEAFF.

The gene calls are TRBV7-9 and TRBJ1-5, with unresolved D. V lost 2 bases to trimming and J lost 0 bases, with 8 bases between them. The CDR3 sequence is 15 residues long. Germline V CDR1 and CDR2: SEHNR, FQNEAQ (reference sequence). CDR3: CASSLNGYSNQPQHF. The DNA for the CDR3 is TGTGCCAGCAGCTTAAACGGGTATAGCAATCAGCCCCAGCATTTT.

CDR3 region: CASSLPGQGAYEQYF. The CDR3 bases are TGTGCCAGCAGCTTACCGGGACAGGGGGCGTATGAGCAGTACTTC. The chain carries TRBV28 and TRBJ2-7, with TRBD1 matching over 12 bases. Losses at the gene ends were 6 bases for V and 7 bases for J; bases not matched to a gene: 10. CDR1 is MDHEN, CDR2 SYDVKM, per germline. The CDR3 is 15 amino acids.

V is TRBV30 and J is TRBJ2-3; D possibly corresponds to TRBD2 (6 bases). Germline CDR1 and CDR2: GTSNPN and SVGIG (reference sequence). The CDR3 loop spans 13 amino acids. Trimming stripped 0 bases from V and 10 bases from J, with 14 bases between. The CDR3 sequence is CAWSVPSPGAQYF. Here the CDR3 DNA reads TGTGCCTGGAGTGTCCCTAGCCCGGGGGCGCAGTATTTT.

The V call is TRBV5-1, the J call TRBJ2-7; 7 nucleotides agree with TRBD2. The CDR3 sequence is 14 residues long. The trim removed 0 bases at V and 5 bases at J, leaving 5 bases unmatched. CDR1 is SGHRS, CDR2 YFSETQ, per germline. In DNA form, the CDR3 reads TGCGCCAGCAGCTTGGTCAGCGGGAAAGACGAGCAGTACTTC. Amino acid sequence: CASSLVSGKDEQYF.

This chain joins TRBV5-1 and TRBJ1-1, with D uncertain. Germline assignment: CDR1 SGHRS and CDR2 YFSETQ. The V end was cut by 3 bases, the J end by 0 bases, with 12 bases between. This CDR3 is 15 amino acids long. The CDR3 sequence is CASSSEARLNTEAFF. CDR3 sequence (DNA): TGCGCCAGCAGCTCGGAGGCCAGGCTGAACACTGAAGCTTTCTTT.

The chain joins TRBV28 to TRBJ1-2; perhaps TRBD1 as D (5 bases). The CDR3 runs 12 residues. Germline-derived CDR1 and CDR2 are MDHEN and SYDVKM. With 8 bases removed from V and 2 bases from J, the gap between germline ends came to 9 bases. CDR3 DNA sequence: TGTGCCAGCGGCAGGGTCAACTATGGCTACACCTTC. It translates to CASGRVNYGYTF.

This sequence joins TRBV25-1 and TRBJ1-1; D perhaps matches TRBD1 (6 bases). CDR3 size: 16 residues. Trimming pared 4 bases from V and 5 bases from J, leaving 20 bases between. Per germline, CDR1 MGHDK and CDR2 SYGVNS. DNA for the CDR3: TGTGCCAGCAGTGTCTCGGCGGACAGTAGAAAGACTGAAGCTTTCTTT. Its protein product is CASSVSADSRKTEAFF.

The gene calls are TRBV9 and TRBJ2-3; tentatively, D is TRBD1 (6 bases). The germline V gene has CDR1 SGDLS and CDR2 YYNGEE. V gave up 4 bases and J gave up 3 bases, with 15 bases separating them. The CDR3 consists of 15 residues. In DNA, the CDR3 is TGTGCCAGCAGCTTCACAGGGAGTGGGACAGATACGCAGTATTTT. Amino acid sequence: CASSFTGSGTDTQYF.

The chain recombines TRBV30 with TRBJ2-1, with TRBD2 identical over 10 bases. V was clipped by 0 bases and J by 4 bases; unmatched bases: 3. The CDR3 spans 15 residues. From germline, CDR1 is GTSNPN and CDR2 SVGIG (reference sequence). The CDR3 is CAWSVDSGRYNEQFF. CDR3 in DNA: TGTGCCTGGAGTGTAGATAGCGGGAGGTACAATGAGCAGTTCTTC. The variable domain in full, completed from reference TRBV30 and TRBJ2-1, reads SQTIHQWPATLVQPVGSPLSLECTVEGTSNPNLYWYRQAAGRGLQLLFYSVGIGQISSEVPQNLSASRPQDRQFILSSKKLLLSDSGFYLCAWSVDSGRYNEQFFGPGTRLTVL.

The chain recombines TRBV15 with TRBJ2-5; no reliable D call. CDR1 and CDR2 (germline): LNHNV, YYDKDF (reference sequence). This CDR3 is built from 12 residues. V was cut by 3 bases and J by 3 bases, with 5 bases left in between. The CDR3 is CATSRSKETQYF. The CDR3 DNA reads as TGTGCCACCAGCAGGTCCAAAGAGACCCAGTACTTC.

The chain is built from TRBV30 and TRBJ2-2, with 8 bases fitting TRBD2. V lost 4 bases to trimming and J lost 6 bases; unmatched junction nucleotides: 10. This CDR3 region has 15 residues. Germline loops: CDR1 GTSNPN, CDR2 SVGIG (reference sequence). In nucleotides, the CDR3 is TGTGCCTGGAAAATAGCGGGAATCAAATCCGGGGAGCTGTTTTTT. Translated, it gives CAWKIAGIKSGELFF.

This clone was counted once. This chain joins TRBV2 and TRBJ1-5, with D unresolved. This CDR3 spans 12 amino acids. Trimming removed 2 bases at V and 7 bases at J, with 6 bases between. Looked up from germline, CDR1 is SNHLY and CDR2 is FYNNEI. Here the CDR3 DNA reads TGTGCCAGCAGTGAACCGGTCCAGCCCCAGCATTTT. Its protein product is CASSEPVQPQHF.

This clone has just one count. The chain recombines TRBV28 with TRBJ1-5; TRBD1 is a possible D gene (6 bases). This CDR3 region has 19 residues. CDR1 and CDR2 from the germline V gene are MDHEN and SYDVKM. V was shortened by 5 bases and J by 0 bases, with 23 bases between the two germline ends. The CDR3 DNA follows: TGTGCCAGCAGTCCGCTACCCCCGGGACAAATCCTTAGCAATCAGCCCCAGCATTTT. Translated: CASSPLPPGQILSNQPQHF.

This rearrangement joins TRBV11-3 to TRBJ2-5; the match to TRBD2 covers 10 bases. The CDR3 runs 16 residues. Germline loops: CDR1 SGHNT, CDR2 YENEEA. With V trimmed by 1 base and J by 1 base, 3 bases remained unmatched. The CDR3, as DNA: TGTGCCAGCAGCTTAGGACTAGCGGGTTCCCAAGAGACCCAGTACTTC. Translating gives CASSLGLAGSQETQYF.

The genes are TRBV28 and TRBJ1-5, with a tentative D call TRBD1 (6 bases). This CDR3 comprises 18 residues. Germline V lookup: CDR1 MDHEN, CDR2 SYDVKM. Trimming pared 2 bases from V and 0 bases from J, leaving 17 bases between. In nucleotides, the CDR3 is TGTGCCAGCAGTTTAGCACCGGGACAAGGATATAGCAATCAGCCCCAGCATTTT. Its translation is CASSLAPGQGYSNQPQHF.

The chain couples TRBV28 to TRBJ2-3, with D perhaps TRBD1 (6 bases). V gave up 2 bases and J gave up 2 bases, with 11 bases separating them. The CDR3 consists of 15 residues. Germline V lookup: CDR1 MDHEN, CDR2 SYDVKM. The CDR3 protein is CASSLEGVNTDTQYF. For the CDR3, the DNA is TGTGCCAGCAGTTTAGAGGGGGTAAACACAGATACGCAGTATTTT.

The V call is TRBV30, the J call TRBJ2-3; a weak D match, TRBD2 (5 bases). The CDR3 covers 11 residues. Trimming removed 3 bases at V and 5 bases at J, with 6 bases between. Germline-derived CDR1 and CDR2 are GTSNPN and SVGIG (reference sequence). This CDR3 reads CAWSRGDTQYF. CDR3 nucleotide sequence: TGTGCCTGGAGCCGGGGAGATACGCAGTATTTT.

This chain links TRBV4-3 with TRBJ1-4, with TRBD1 matching 8 bases. The CDR3 extends over 18 amino acids. V lost 0 bases and J lost 0; bases outside the gene matches: 6. Germline assignment: CDR1 LGHNA and CDR2 YSLEER. CDR3 sequence (DNA): TGCGCCAGCAGCCAAGACTGGACAGGGAGTGCAACTAATGAAAAACTGTTTTTT. It codes for CASSQDWTGSATNEKLFF.

The chain carries TRBV2 and TRBJ2-2; 9 nucleotides agree with TRBD1. V lost 3 bases and J lost 7; bases outside the gene matches: 3. CDR3 length: 14 residues. Germline loops: CDR1 SNHLY, CDR2 FYNNEI. CDR3 region: CASSDGTGFGELFF. CDR3 bases: TGTGCCAGCAGTGATGGGACAGGGTTCGGGGAGCTGTTTTTT. Filled out from reference TRBV2 and TRBJ2-2, the complete variable domain reads EPEVTQTPSHQVTQMGQEVILRCVPISNHLYFYWYRQILGQKVEFLVSFYNNEISEKSEIFDDQFSVERPDGSNFTLKIRSTKLEDSAMYFCASSDGTGFGELFFGEGSRLTVL.